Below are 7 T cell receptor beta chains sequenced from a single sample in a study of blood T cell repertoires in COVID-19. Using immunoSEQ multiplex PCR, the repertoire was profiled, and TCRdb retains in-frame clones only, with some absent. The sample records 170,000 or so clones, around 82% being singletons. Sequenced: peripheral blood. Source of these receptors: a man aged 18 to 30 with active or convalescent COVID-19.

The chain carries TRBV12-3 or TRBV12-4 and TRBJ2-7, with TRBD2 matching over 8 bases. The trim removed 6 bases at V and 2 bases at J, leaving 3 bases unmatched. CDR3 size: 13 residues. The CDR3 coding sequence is TGTGCCAGCAGCCGGGGGGGTCCCTACGAGCAGTACTTC. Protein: CASSRGGPYEQYF.

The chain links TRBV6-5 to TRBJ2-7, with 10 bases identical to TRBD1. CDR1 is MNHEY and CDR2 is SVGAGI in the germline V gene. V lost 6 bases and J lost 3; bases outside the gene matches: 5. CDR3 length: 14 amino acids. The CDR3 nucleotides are TGTGCCAGCAGACCCGGGACAGGGGTCTACGAGCAGTACTTC. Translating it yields CASRPGTGVYEQYF.

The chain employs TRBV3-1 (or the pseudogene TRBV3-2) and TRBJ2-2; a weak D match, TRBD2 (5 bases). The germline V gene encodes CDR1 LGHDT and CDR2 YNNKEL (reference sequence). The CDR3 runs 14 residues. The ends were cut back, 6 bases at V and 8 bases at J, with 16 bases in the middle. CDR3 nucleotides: TGTGCCAGCAGTCCCACCGTCGGGGAAGGGGAGCTGTTTTTT. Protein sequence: CASSPTVGEGELFF.

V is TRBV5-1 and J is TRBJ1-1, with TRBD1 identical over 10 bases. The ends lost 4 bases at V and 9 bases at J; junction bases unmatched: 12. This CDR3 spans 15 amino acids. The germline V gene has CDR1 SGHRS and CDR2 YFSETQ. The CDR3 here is CASSIGRQGARQAFF. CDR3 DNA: TGCGCCAGCAGCATTGGTCGACAGGGGGCTCGTCAAGCTTTCTTT.

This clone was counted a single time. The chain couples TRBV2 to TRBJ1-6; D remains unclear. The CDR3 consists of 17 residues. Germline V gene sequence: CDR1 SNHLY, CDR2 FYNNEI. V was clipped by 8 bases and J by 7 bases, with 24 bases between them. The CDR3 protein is CASVVRPQRGGNSPLHF. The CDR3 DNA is TGTGCCAGCGTCGTAAGACCCCAGAGAGGAGGCAATTCACCCCTCCACTTT.

DNA of the CDR3: TGTGCCAGCAGCTCAGACAGGGGGAGTGAGCAGTACTTC. Translating gives CASSSDRGSEQYF. The genes are TRBV7-3 and TRBJ2-7; 9 bases match TRBD1. V shed 4 bases and J 7 bases; nucleotides not matched to a gene: 5. Germline V gives CDR1 SGHTA, CDR2 FQGTGA. The CDR3 has 13 residues.

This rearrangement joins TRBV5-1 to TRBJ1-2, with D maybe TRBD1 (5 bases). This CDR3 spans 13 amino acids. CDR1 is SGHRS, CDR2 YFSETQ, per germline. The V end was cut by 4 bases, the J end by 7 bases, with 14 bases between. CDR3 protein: CASSATGTPGYTF. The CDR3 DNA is TGCGCCAGCAGCGCAACCGGGACTCCTGGCTACACCTTC.